Listed below are T cell receptor beta chains from one sample, sequenced in a study of T cell changes during pregnancy in multiple sclerosis. The repertoire was sequenced with immunoSEQ multiplex PCR; TCRdb's copy has only in-frame clones and lacks some. The sample carries some 77,000 clones, roughly nine tenths recorded once. This sample comprised peripheral blood, obtained in the second trimester of pregnancy. The origin of the receptors is a female donor in good health, enrolled as a control in a pregnancy study. CDR3s include the opening cysteine and the closing phenylalanine or tryptophan. Each record gives: V gene, CDR3 protein.

>TRBV19
CATGAGAHSGANVLTF
>TRBV7-9
CASSSAGGANVLTF
>TRBV2
CASSDVQGYLGGYTF
>TRBV6-5
CASLGRGNTEAFF
>TRBV5-1
CASSLQHNTEAFF
>TRBV7-2
CASSRTGTGSYEQYF
>TRBV28
CASSSPSATNEKLFF
>TRBV18
CASSSRQGGPYEQYF
>TRBV11-1
CASSSGSLMNTEAFF
>TRBV29-1
CSALRGGTDTQYF
>TRBV25-1
CASSTGILDGYTF
>TRBV6-5
CASSRDIHSPLHF
>TRBV4-3
CASSQEGGGRGTEAFF
>TRBV5-1
CASSLGTVSYEQYF
>TRBV2
CASKNRGNSPLHF